The TCR beta chain described here comes from a study of OX40 agonist ivuxolimab in advanced cancers. Study-wide context: The study gave patients intravenous ivuxolimab at 0.01 to 10 mg/kg every 2 weeks. The study's findings and limits: In the 0.1-3.0 mg/kg groups, partial responders showed among the lowest expansion.

About this clone: The antigen remains undetermined.

TCRdb keeps only in-frame clones here, not all; method: immunoSEQ multiplex PCR. Of some 100,000 clones in the sample, about nine tenths were seen once. Blood draws occurred at baseline, cycle 4 day 1, and cycle 7 day 1. There are 13 residues in the CDR3. The trim removed 7 bases at V and 8 bases at J, leaving 7 bases unmatched. Looked up from germline, CDR1 is SGDLS and CDR2 is YYNGEE. This clonotype was obtained from an adult with an advanced solid tumor such as melanoma, head and neck, liver or kidney cancer. Material: CD4+ or CD8+ T cells sorted from blood, obtained in a trial of the OX40 agonist ivuxolimab. The chain carries TRBV9 and TRBJ2-1, with 9 bases aligning to TRBD2. This CDR3 is CASGRSSGDEQFF. The DNA of the CDR3 is TGTGCCAGCGGGAGATCTAGCGGGGATGAGCAGTTCTTC.